This T cell receptor (beta chain) was recorded in a study of T cell responses to AZD1222 COVID-19 vaccine. Trimming took off 7 bases at V and 5 bases at J, with 14 bases between the two ends. In germline, CDR1 is WNHNN, CDR2 SYGVQD (reference sequence). This CDR3 has 13 residues. Profiled with immunoSEQ multiplex PCR; TCRdb holds only in-frame clones, not every one. Among roughly 160,000 clones listed, 90% were seen once. This clone has a single count. Its antigen remains unidentified. Study outcomes and limitations: Baseline serostatus was positive in only six AZD1222 recipients. Researchers took repertoire samples only after the peak T cell response had come.

The sample here was peripheral blood, taken on day 0 of AZD1222 vaccination. The clonotype comes from an adult in good health. V and J are TRBV10-1 and TRBJ1-1; maybe TRBD1 (6 bases). CDR3 sequence reads: CASTQGIGTEAFF. As DNA, the CDR3 is TGCGCCAGCACACAGGGAATTGGTACTGAAGCTTTCTTT.